One sample yielded the 5 T cell receptor beta chains listed below, sequenced in a study of low-dose radiotherapy and immunotherapy resistance in tumors. TRAV- and TRBV-specific primers, spanning alpha and beta chains, primed first-strand cDNA. TCR amplification ran roughly 21 PCR cycles using constant-region and V-primer adapter primers. TCRdb reprocessed the reads with MiXCR, giving one entry per CDR3 protein. The repertoire has about 71,000 distinct CDR3 sequences, around 30% of them found once; the top ten carry around 10%. Time point: before trial treatment. The source was PBMCs, collected before treatment. The receptors were gathered from a female donor with ovarian cancer.

This clonotype appeared many times. The V gene is TRBV7-9, the J gene TRBJ2-5; D possibly corresponds to TRBD2 (6 bases). The CDR3 contains 14 residues. V was clipped by 5 bases and J by 5 bases, with 15 bases between them. Germline loops: CDR1 SEHNR, CDR2 FQNEAQ (reference sequence). The CDR3 spells CASSRRSSGETQYF. The CDR3 DNA reads TGTGCCAGCAGCCGGAGGTCCAGCGGGGAGACCCAGTACTTC.

This clonotype appeared many times. The CDR3 DNA reads as TGCGCCAGCAGCTTAAGTTTGCCTAACTATGGCTACACCTTC. The encoded protein is CASSLSLPNYGYTF. V and J are TRBV5-1 and TRBJ1-2, with D unresolved. Trimming removed 2 bases from V and 0 bases from J, with 8 bases in between. This CDR3 comprises 14 residues. Germline-derived CDR1 and CDR2 are SGHRS and YFSETQ.

This clonotype was seen repeatedly, ten times or more. The chain employs TRBV5-1 and TRBJ2-7; 13 nucleotides line up with TRBD2. The germline V gene encodes CDR1 SGHRS and CDR2 YFSETQ. This CDR3 region has 16 residues. V shed 4 bases, J shed 5 bases, and the junction held 9 bases outside the gene matches. CDR3 protein: CASSQGLAGAHHEQYF. As DNA, the CDR3 is TGCGCCAGCAGCCAAGGACTAGCGGGAGCTCACCACGAGCAGTACTTC. Drawing the rest from reference TRBV5-1 and TRBJ2-7, the complete variable domain is KAGVTQTPRYLIKTRGQQVTLSCSPISGHRSVSWYQQTPGQGLQFLFEYFSETQRNKGNFPGRFSGRQFSNSRSEMNVSTLELGDSALYLCASSQGLAGAHHEQYFGPGTRLTVT.

Notes on this clonotype: The junction departs from the called germline gene at one end, perhaps through a read error. The chain combines TRBV28 with TRBJ2-3; 12 bases map to TRBD1. This CDR3 region has 15 residues. Per the germline V gene, CDR1 is MDHEN and CDR2 is SYDVKM. CDR3 DNA: TGTGCCAGCAGCGGGGACAGGGGGCTTGGAGATACGAAGTATTTT. Translation: CASSGDRGLGDTKYF.

This clonotype has at least ten counts. J is TRBJ2-6 and V is TRBV29-1; the D gene is possibly TRBD1 (5 bases). Trimming took off 2 bases at V and 1 base at J, with 9 bases between the two ends. The CDR3 covers 15 residues. Germline CDR1 reads SQVTM; CDR2 reads ANQGSEA. The DNA for the CDR3 is TGCAGCGTTGAACTCAGGGTTTCTGGGGCCAACGTCCTGACTTTC. Translating it yields CSVELRVSGANVLTF.